Shown below are 4 T cell receptor beta chains from a single sample sequenced in a study of shared clonotypes between healthy human individuals (TCRdb year 2020). CD8 naive samples were obtained by positive selection for CCR7 among CD45RO-negative cells, yielding a CD45RA+CCR7+ population from which TemRA cells were excluded. Preparation of the library involved the immunoSEQ multiplex PCR assay. This is the immuneACCESS table as TCRdb keeps it, with only in-frame sequences that have V and J called. A part of the clones is gone; compared with another copy, unresolved V genes explain less than half, and the rest is unexplained. Within this sample are hundreds of thousands of clones, with roughly 94% of them counted one time only. Nearly 25% of the sample lies in the top ten. Sequencing was carried out using naive CD8+ T cells sorted from blood. Explained via the paper, the cell subset or site label denotes: CD45RA+CCR7+. Source of these receptors: a man aged 25 to 40 in good health.

This chain links TRBV13 with TRBJ2-1, with D possibly being TRBD1 (5 bases). CDR1 is PRHDT and CDR2 is FYEKMQ in the germline V gene (reference sequence). The germline V and J ends were trimmed by 2 bases and 3 bases, with 8 bases remaining between them. This CDR3 region has 14 residues. This CDR3 is CASSLRGNYNEQFF. As DNA, the CDR3 is TGTGCCAGCAGCTTAAGGGGAAACTACAATGAGCAGTTCTTC.

With regard to this clone: Other DNA sequences in the same sample also yield this CDR3. The chain employs TRBV11-2 and TRBJ2-7; D gene uncertain. Germline CDR1 is SGHAT and CDR2 is FQNNGV. This CDR3 has 12 residues. The V gene lost 1 base and the J gene lost 3 bases, with 4 bases spanning the gap. This CDR3 reads CASSLVDYEQYF. As DNA, the CDR3 is TGTGCCAGCAGCTTAGTTGACTACGAGCAGTACTTC.

V is TRBV6-6 and J is TRBJ2-7; no firm D call. This CDR3 contains 12 residues. Germline CDR1 is MNHNY and CDR2 is SVGAGI (reference sequence). V was shortened by 2 bases and J by 3 bases, with 5 bases between the two germline ends. The CDR3 bases are TGTGCCAGCAGTTACGCCAGCTACGAGCAGTACTTC. This translates into CASSYASYEQYF.

A remark on this clone: Distinct nucleotide sequences in the sample also encode this CDR3. The chain uses TRBV5-1 and TRBJ2-7; the D is unclear. Germline values: CDR1 SGHRS, CDR2 YFSETQ. V was pared by 3 bases and J by 2 bases, with 3 bases between. There are 11 residues in the CDR3. CDR3 DNA sequence: TGCGCCAGCAGCTCAGCCTACGAGCAGTACTTC. It codes for CASSSAYEQYF.